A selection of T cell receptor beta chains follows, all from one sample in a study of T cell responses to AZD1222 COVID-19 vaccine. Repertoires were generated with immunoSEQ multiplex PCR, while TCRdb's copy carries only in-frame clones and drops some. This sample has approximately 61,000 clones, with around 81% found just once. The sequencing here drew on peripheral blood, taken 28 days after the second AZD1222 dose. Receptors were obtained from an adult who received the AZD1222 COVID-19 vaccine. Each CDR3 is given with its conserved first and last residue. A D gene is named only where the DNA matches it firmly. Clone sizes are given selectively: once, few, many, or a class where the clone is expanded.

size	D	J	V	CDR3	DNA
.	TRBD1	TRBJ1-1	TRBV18	CASSPPDRAEAFF	TGTGCCAGCTCACCGCCCGACAGGGCTGAAGCTTTCTTT
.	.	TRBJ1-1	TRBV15	CATSIQATTEAFF	TGTGCCACCAGCATCCAGGCGACCACTGAAGCTTTCTTT
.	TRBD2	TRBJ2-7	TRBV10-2	CASSASGRAYEQYF	TGCGCCAGCAGCGCTAGCGGGAGGGCCTACGAGCAGTACTTC
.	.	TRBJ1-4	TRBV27	CASSSHEVANEKLFF	TGTGCCAGCAGTTCCCACGAGGTTGCTAATGAAAAACTGTTTTTT
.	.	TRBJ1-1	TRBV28	CASSPTGGPNTEAFF	TGTGCCAGCAGTCCTACCGGAGGGCCGAACACTGAAGCTTTCTTT
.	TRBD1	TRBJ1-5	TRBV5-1	CASSLGTGPNQPQHF	TGCGCCAGCAGCTTGGGGACAGGGCCCAATCAGCCCCAGCATTTT
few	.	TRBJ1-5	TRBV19	CASSMGRSGNQPQHF	TGTGCCAGTAGTATGGGCCGGAGTGGCAATCAGCCCCAGCATTTT
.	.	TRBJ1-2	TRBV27	CASSPTGPNYGYTF	TGTGCCAGCAGTCCTACAGGACCCAACTATGGCTACACCTTC
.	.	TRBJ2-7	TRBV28	CASSSPGGRNEQYF	TGTGCCAGCAGTTCCCCGGGGGGCCGAAACGAGCAGTACTTC
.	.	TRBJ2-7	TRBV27	CASRRDSFPPYEQYF	TGTGCCAGCAGACGAGACTCCTTCCCACCCTACGAGCAGTACTTC
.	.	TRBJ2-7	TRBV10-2	CASSGGLGGEQYF	TGCGCCAGCAGTGGGGGACTGGGTGGCGAGCAGTACTTC
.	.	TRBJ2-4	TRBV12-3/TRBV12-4	CASSLAGLNIQYF	TGTGCCAGCAGTTTAGCAGGATTGAACATTCAGTACTTC
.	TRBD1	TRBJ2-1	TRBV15	CATSQGERFNEQFF	TGTGCCACCAGCCAGGGGGAGCGGTTCAATGAGCAGTTCTTC
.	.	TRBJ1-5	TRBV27	CASRDGYSNQPQHF	TGTGCCAGTCGGGACGGATATAGCAATCAGCCCCAGCATTTT
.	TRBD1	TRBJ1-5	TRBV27	CASSPGTGAWNQPQHF	TGTGCCAGCAGTCCGGGGACAGGGGCATGGAATCAGCCCCAGCATTTT
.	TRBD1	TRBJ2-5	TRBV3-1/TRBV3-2	CASSQGTGGSKTQYF	TGTGCCAGCAGCCAAGGGACAGGGGGCTCGAAGACCCAGTACTTC
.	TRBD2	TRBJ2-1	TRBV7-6	CASSLAVQGGSNEQFF	TGTGCCAGCAGCTTAGCCGTCCAGGGAGGGAGCAATGAGCAGTTCTTC
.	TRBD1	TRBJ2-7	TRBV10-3	CAISESNRGYEQYF	TGTGCCATCAGTGAGTCAAACAGGGGATACGAGCAGTACTTC
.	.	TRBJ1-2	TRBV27	CASSLNPGALRYTF	TGTGCCAGCAGTTTAAACCCGGGGGCACTCCGCTACACCTTC
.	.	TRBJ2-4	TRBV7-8	CASSPLTSSKNIQYF	TGTGCCAGCAGCCCTTTGACTAGTTCCAAAAACATTCAGTACTTC
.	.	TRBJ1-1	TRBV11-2	CASSLRAEAFF	TGTGCCAGCAGCTTACGGGCTGAAGCTTTCTTT
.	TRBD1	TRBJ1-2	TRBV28	CASSPGQGGGYTF	TGTGCCAGCAGCCCGGGACAGGGGGGAGGCTACACCTTC
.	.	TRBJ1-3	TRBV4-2	CASSQDLRRLSGNTIYF	TGTGCCAGCAGCCAAGATCTTCGACGGCTCTCTGGAAACACCATATATTTT
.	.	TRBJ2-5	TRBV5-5	CASSEGVWETQYF	TGTGCCAGCAGCGAGGGGGTCTGGGAGACCCAGTACTTC
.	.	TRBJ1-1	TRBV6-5	CASRPMGFANTEAFF	TGTGCCAGCCGGCCGATGGGTTTCGCGAACACTGAAGCTTTCTTT
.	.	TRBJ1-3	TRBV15	CATSPGPVASGNTIYF	TGTGCCACCAGCCCAGGGCCAGTAGCCTCTGGAAACACCATATATTTT
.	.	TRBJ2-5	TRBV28	CASSPLGGSGETQYF	TGTGCCAGCAGTCCTCTGGGTGGGAGTGGGGAGACCCAGTACTTC
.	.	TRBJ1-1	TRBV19	CASSRTASLKFMNIEAFF	TGTGCCAGTAGCAGGACCGCTTCTTTAAAATTTATGAACATTGAAGCTTTCTTT
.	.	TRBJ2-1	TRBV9	CASSASLYSEQFF	TGTGCCAGCAGCGCGAGCCTATACAGTGAGCAGTTCTTC
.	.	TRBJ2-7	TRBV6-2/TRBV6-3	CASSHPPGQTSYKQYF	TGTGCCAGCAGTCACCCCCCCGGACAGACCTCATATAAGCAGTACTTC
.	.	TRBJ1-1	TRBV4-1	CASSQDILDNTEAFF	TGCGCCAGCAGCCAAGATATTTTAGATAACACTGAAGCTTTCTTT
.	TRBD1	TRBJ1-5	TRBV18	CASSSGQGAGQPQHF	TGTGCCAGCTCATCGGGACAGGGGGCGGGTCAGCCCCAGCATTTT
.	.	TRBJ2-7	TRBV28	CASSPPIQPTLRSEQYF	TGTGCCAGCAGTCCTCCCATCCAGCCCACGTTGCGCTCCGAGCAGTACTTC
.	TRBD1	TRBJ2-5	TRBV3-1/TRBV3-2	CASSPRTGGTGLQETQYF	TGTGCCAGCAGCCCGCGGACAGGAGGAACGGGCCTCCAAGAGACCCAGTACTTC
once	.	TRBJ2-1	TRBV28	CASISIGQSYNEQFF	TGTGCCAGCATTTCGATCGGACAATCCTACAATGAGCAGTTCTTC
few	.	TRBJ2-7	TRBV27	CASRRGGGGNSYEQYF	TGTGCCAGCAGACGAGGAGGAGGGGGCAACTCCTACGAGCAGTACTTC
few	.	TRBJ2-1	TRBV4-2	CASSQVTGMRNNEQFF	TGTGCCAGCAGCCAGGTAACAGGGATGAGAAACAATGAGCAGTTCTTC
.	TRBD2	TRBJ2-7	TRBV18	CASSPRGGSDEQYF	TGTGCCAGCTCACCCCGCGGCGGGAGTGACGAGCAGTACTTC
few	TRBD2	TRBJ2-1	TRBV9	CASSVEPLAGVPKSYNEQFF	TGTGCCAGCAGCGTAGAACCCCTAGCGGGAGTACCCAAATCCTACAATGAGCAGTTCTTC
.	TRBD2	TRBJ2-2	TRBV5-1	CASSGPGLAPNTGELFF	TGCGCCAGCAGCGGCCCGGGACTAGCACCGAACACCGGGGAGCTGTTTTTT
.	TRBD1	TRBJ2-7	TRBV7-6	CASSLASGTGGYEQYF	TGTGCCAGCAGCTTAGCCTCCGGGACAGGGGGATACGAGCAGTACTTC
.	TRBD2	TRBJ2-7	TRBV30	CACRIRSGTKAYEQYF	TGTGCCTGCCGAATTAGATCCGGGACTAAAGCCTACGAGCAGTACTTC
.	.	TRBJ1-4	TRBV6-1	CASSDRLLEKLFF	TGTGCCAGCAGTGACCGCCTGTTAGAAAAACTGTTTTTT
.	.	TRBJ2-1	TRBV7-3	CASSSGVNNEQFF	TGTGCCAGCAGCTCCGGGGTTAACAATGAGCAGTTCTTC
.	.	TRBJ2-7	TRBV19	CASSIMWGDEQYF	TGTGCCAGTAGTATAATGTGGGGCGACGAGCAGTACTTC
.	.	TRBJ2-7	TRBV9	CASSARVGGSYEQYF	TGTGCCAGCAGCGCCAGGGTGGGGGGATCCTACGAGCAGTACTTC
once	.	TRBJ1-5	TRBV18	CASSPDTSIQPQHF	TGTGCCAGCTCACCGGACACCTCCATTCAGCCCCAGCATTTT
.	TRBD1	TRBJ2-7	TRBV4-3	CASSDNYRGPSYEQYF	TGCGCCAGCAGCGACAACTACAGGGGGCCCTCCTACGAGCAGTACTTC
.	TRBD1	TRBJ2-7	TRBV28	CASRTGGDYEQYF	TGTGCCAGTCGGACAGGGGGCGACTACGAGCAGTACTTC
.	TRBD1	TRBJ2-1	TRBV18	CASSRDRINNEQFF	TGTGCCAGCTCCAGGGACAGAATCAACAATGAGCAGTTCTTC
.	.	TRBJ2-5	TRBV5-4	CASSFAQTQETQYF	TGTGCCAGCAGCTTTGCACAGACCCAAGAGACCCAGTACTTC
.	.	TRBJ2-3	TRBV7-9	CASGSSGTDTQYF	TGTGCCAGCGGTTCTAGCGGCACAGATACGCAGTATTTT
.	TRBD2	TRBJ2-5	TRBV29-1	CSVELSSGVEETQYF	TGCAGCGTGGAACTCTCTAGCGGGGTAGAAGAGACCCAGTACTTC
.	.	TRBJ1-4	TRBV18	CASSFSQGDNEKLFF	TGTGCCAGCTCATTCTCACAGGGCGATAATGAAAAACTGTTTTTT
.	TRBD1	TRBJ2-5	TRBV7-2	CASSSGQGWQETQYF	TGTGCCAGCAGCTCGGGACAGGGGTGGCAAGAGACCCAGTACTTC
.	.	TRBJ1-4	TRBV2	CASSEAGGRNEKLFF	TGTGCCAGCAGTGAAGCCGGGGGGCGTAATGAAAAACTGTTTTTT
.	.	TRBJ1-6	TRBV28	CASSLWGSSYNSPLHF	TGTGCCAGCAGTTTATGGGGGAGCTCCTATAATTCACCCCTCCACTTT
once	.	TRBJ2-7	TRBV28	CASSNKDLMKYEQYF	TGTGCCAGCAGTAATAAGGACTTAATGAAGTACGAGCAGTACTTC
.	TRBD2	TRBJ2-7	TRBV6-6	CASRTSGSYEQYF	TGTGCCAGCAGGACTAGCGGCTCCTACGAGCAGTACTTC
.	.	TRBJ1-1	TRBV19	CASSTTEWADTEAFF	TGTGCCAGTAGTACGACAGAATGGGCGGACACTGAAGCTTTCTTT